These T cell receptor beta chains were read from a single sample in a study of T cells after yellow fever vaccination. TCRdb fed the 5' RACE reads into MiXCR, producing one record per CDR3 protein. Of 350,000 to 450,000 distinct CDR3 sequences listed, roughly 6.1% were seen once; the top ten hold 15%. Sequenced here: PBMCs, sampled 5 days after the yellow fever booster vaccination. These TCRs come from a man aged 25-45 years who received the YFV17D yellow fever vaccine. The CDR3 runs from the conserved cysteine through the conserved F or W. The D gene is left open where the match is weak. Expanded clones are given a class, and other clones once, few, many or no size at all.

V gene,J gene,D gene,clone size,CDR3 protein,CDR3 DNA
TRBV7-2,TRBJ2-5,NA,NA,CASRQRVQETQYF,TGTGCCAGCCGGCAGCGAGTACAAGAGACCCAGTACTTC
TRBV7-9,TRBJ1-1,NA,few,CASSSNRRAFF,TGTGCCAGCAGTTCAAACAGGAGGGCTTTCTTT
TRBV14,TRBJ1-2,NA,few,CASTPQQGPYGYTF,TGTGCCAGCACCCCCCAGCAGGGACCCTATGGCTACACCTTC
TRBV6-1,TRBJ2-7,TRBD2,NA,CASSRTSGLNEQYF,TGTGCCAGCAGCCGGACTAGCGGGCTGAATGAGCAGTACTTC
TRBV6-1,TRBJ2-7,TRBD2,NA,CASRVAGGNGYEQYF,TGTGCCAGCAGGGTAGCGGGAGGGAACGGCTACGAGCAGTACTTC
TRBV20-1,TRBJ2-3,NA,NA,CSARVWTDTQYF,TGCAGTGCCCGTGTTTGGACAGATACGCAGTATTTT
TRBV7-9,TRBJ2-1,TRBD1,many,CASNTGTGKNEQFF,TGTGCCAGCAATACTGGGACAGGGAAAAATGAGCAGTTCTTC
TRBV7-2,TRBJ2-5,TRBD2,many,CASSKRLAGETQYF,TGTGCCAGCAGCAAGCGACTAGCTGGAGAGACCCAGTACTTC
TRBV2,TRBJ1-5,NA,NA,CASSGQLNQPQHF,TGTGCCAGCAGTGGGCAGCTCAATCAGCCCCAGCATTTT
TRBV20-1,TRBJ2-7,NA,NA,CSAKGPTPPSSYEQYF,TGCAGTGCTAAGGGGCCGACTCCCCCGAGCTCCTACGAGCAGTACTTC
TRBV5-1,TRBJ2-2,TRBD1,many,CASSWSGTGPDTGELFF,TGCGCCAGCAGCTGGTCCGGGACAGGGCCAGACACCGGGGAGCTGTTTTTT